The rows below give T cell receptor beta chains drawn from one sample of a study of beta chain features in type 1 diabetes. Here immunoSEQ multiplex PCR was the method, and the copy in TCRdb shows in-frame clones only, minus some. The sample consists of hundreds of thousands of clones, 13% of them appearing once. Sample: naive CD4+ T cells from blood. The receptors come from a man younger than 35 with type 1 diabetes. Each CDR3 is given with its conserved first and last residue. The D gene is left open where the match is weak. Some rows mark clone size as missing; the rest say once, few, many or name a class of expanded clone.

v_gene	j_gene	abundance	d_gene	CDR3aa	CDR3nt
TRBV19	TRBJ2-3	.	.	CASTRGPRTDTQYF	TGTGCCAGTACGCGGGGGCCGCGCACAGATACGCAGTATTTT
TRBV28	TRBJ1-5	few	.	CASSTSGWRDQPQHF	TGTGCCAGCAGTACCTCGGGTTGGCGGGATCAGCCCCAGCATTTT
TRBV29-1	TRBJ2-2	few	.	CSARDTQNTGELFF	TGCAGCGCGCGGGACACCCAGAACACCGGGGAGCTGTTTTTT
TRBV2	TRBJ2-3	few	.	CASSDSPGGTDTQYF	TGTGCCAGCAGTGATTCGCCAGGGGGCACAGATACGCAGTATTTT
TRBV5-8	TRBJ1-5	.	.	CASSLAGQAGGGNQPQHF	TGTGCCAGCAGCTTGGCCGGTCAGGCGGGCGGGGGCAATCAGCCCCAGCATTTT
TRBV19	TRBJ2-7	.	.	CASSEQASYEQYF	TGTGCCAGTAGTGAACAGGCCTCCTACGAGCAGTACTTC
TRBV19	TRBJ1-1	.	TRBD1	CASSIKGRGLEAFF	TGTGCCAGTAGTATCAAGGGCAGGGGGCTTGAAGCTTTCTTT
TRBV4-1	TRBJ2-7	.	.	CASSAPLVSYEQYF	TGCGCCAGCAGCGCCCCGTTGGTCTCCTACGAGCAGTACTTC
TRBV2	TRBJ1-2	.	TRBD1	CASRSGGIYGYTF	TGTGCCAGCAGGTCAGGGGGCATCTATGGCTACACCTTC
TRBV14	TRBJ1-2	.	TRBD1	CASSTSRTGDDTF	TGTGCCAGCAGCACTAGTCGGACAGGGGACGACACCTTC
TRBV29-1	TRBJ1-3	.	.	CSVWQIYSGNTIYF	TGCAGCGTTTGGCAGATCTACTCTGGAAACACCATATATTTT
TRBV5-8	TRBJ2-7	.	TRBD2	CASRLRASGTYEQYF	TGTGCCAGCAGACTGCGGGCTAGCGGCACCTACGAGCAGTACTTC
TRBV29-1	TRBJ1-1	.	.	CSVERVVMDTEAFF	TGCAGCGTTGAAAGGGTGGTTATGGACACTGAAGCTTTCTTT
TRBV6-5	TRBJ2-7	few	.	CASSYSGTDGWEQYF	TGTGCCAGCAGTTACTCGGGGACGGATGGGTGGGAGCAGTACTTC
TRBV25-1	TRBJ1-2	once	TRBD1	CASSEWGRGQGGYTF	TGTGCCAGCAGTGAATGGGGCAGGGGGCAGGGTGGCTACACCTTC
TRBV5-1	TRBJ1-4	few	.	CASRQEWIAEKLFF	TGCGCCAGCAGACAGGAATGGATCGCGGAAAAACTGTTTTTT
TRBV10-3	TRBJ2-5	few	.	CAISEGREETQYF	TGTGCCATCAGTGAAGGCAGAGAAGAGACCCAGTACTTC
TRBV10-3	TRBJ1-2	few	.	CAIRALTETNYGYTF	TGTGCCATCCGAGCCTTGACAGAAACTAACTATGGCTACACCTTC